This TCR beta chain comes out of a study of cytomegalovirus exposure and HLA in healthy donors. The repertoire was sequenced with immunoSEQ multiplex PCR; TCRdb's copy has only in-frame clones and lacks some. The sample records roughly 260,000 clones, around 90% being singletons. This CDR3 is 12 amino acids long. V was trimmed by 5 bases and J by 4 bases, leaving 3 bases between them. The germline V gene has CDR1 MNHEY and CDR2 SVGAGI. The source is a woman younger than 30 in good health and CMV-seronegative. The sequencing input was PBMCs. The rearrangement uses TRBV6-5 and TRBJ2-6, with no clear D. CDR3 in amino acids: CASSQGANVLTF. The CDR3, as DNA: TGTGCCAGCAGTCAGGGGGCCAACGTCCTGACTTTC.